This TCR beta chain was documented in a study of identifying expanded T cells in peripheral blood (dated by TCRdb to the late 2010s). About the full investigation: Technical replicates were generated by sequencing separate aliquots of the same genomic DNA pool, with four replicates compared pairwise.

A remark on this clone: The clone's antigen remains unknown. Base-call qualities are not available, and no considerably larger clone is one nucleotide away.

Beyond this particular receptor, the publication reports: For all healthy donors, the variance in clone template counts between two-week samples rose significantly as total template count increased. It was expected by the authors that biological variance in healthy repertoires might increase further over much longer intervals, such as months to years. Across all healthy-donor time intervals, the beta-binomial model significantly cut both the number of clones called differentially abundant and the false-positive rate. Between technical replicates the binomial model flagged approximately 1.2 differentially abundant clones, whereas over around two weeks the binomial model flagged about 15 and over roughly 4 weeks around 19.

During the collection period, no infections or other immune events were recorded for the healthy donors. Blood repertoires from healthy donors were used as a training cohort for calibrating time-dependent variance in a beta-binomial model of differential abundance of T-cell clones. The training cohort was composed of around ten healthy donors, 3 female and 7 male. Donor ages ranged from about 25 to 64 years, with an average of 43 years. Obtained from a commercial supplier, whole blood was collected from each healthy donor at three time points set around two weeks apart. Genomic DNA was extracted from unsorted whole blood for immunosequencing. The immunoSEQ Assay, which relies on bias-controlled multiplex PCR amplification of genomic DNA, was used to profile TCRbeta CDR3 regions. Per the original workflow: The absolute abundance of each unique TCRbeta CDR3 region was quantified after sequences were collapsed and filtered. Differential abundance was tested with a binomial (Fisher-equivalent) model and with a beta-binomial model adding time-dependent variance fitted from healthy donors. Clones with fewer than 5 combined templates were excluded, and clones with Benjamini-Hochberg FDR below 0.01 were called differentially abundant. Using the form v = (b*log(k)+a)^2, the beta-binomial variance was modeled as a function of the total template count across the two samples. What TCRdb holds here is the immuneACCESS table cut down to in-frame rearrangements. Part of the clones is not present; checked against another copy, under half of the missing clones reflect an unresolved V gene, and the others are unexplained. The D gene and trimming were derived from the DNA, and the V and J assignments and clone size from that table. In this sample the table shows more than 45,000 clones, approximately 90% of which occur a single time. The ten largest make up approximately 3.8% of the sample.

The source of this sequence is a person aged 18 to 75 in good health. The sample comprised blood.

DNA sequence: TGTGCCAGCAGCGTAGCTAGCGGGGGGCCGCCGAACACCGGGGAGCTGTTTTTT. This gives the protein CASSVASGGPPNTGELFF. The chain employs TRBV9 and TRBJ2-2; TRBD2 agrees with 11 junctional bases. From the cysteine up to the phenylalanine, the CDR3 has a length of 18 residues. The kept DNA is CDR3 alone, 54 bases in frame from the first base. CDR1 and CDR2 are read off the germline V gene as SGDLS and YYNGEE. The V end gives up 0 bases and the J end 0 bases, leaving 4 bases in the junction not matched to a gene.